Sequencing of this T cell receptor beta chain was carried out in a study of human T cells and chemical hapten exposure. Study context: Small pooled library volume differences chiefly drove per-sample TCR yield variation. Notes on the study in general: TCRs above 1 in 1000 frequency stayed constant with DPC sensitization.

Concerning this clonotype: What it recognizes is unknown.

V lost 8 bases and J lost 11, with 18 bases in between. The CDR3 covers 12 residues. Time point denoted: healthy volunteer bleed at 6 weeks. Total RNA was isolated from whole blood that had not been fractionated. For the library, individual cDNA molecules each received unique molecular identifiers. Authors' analysis steps: The median was 95,638 TCRs per sample, ranging roughly 23,224 to 750,000. TCRdb processed the RACE reads anew with MiXCR; each CDR3 protein has one entry. TCRdb's processing, not the study's, gives the V and J calls here. The repertoire holds 65,000 to 95,000 distinct CDR3 sequences, with about 8.6% as singletons.

The source material was whole blood. The genes are TRBV12-3 or TRBV12-4 and TRBJ1-1; unclear D gene. The TCR sequence derives from a female donor in good health. Some clones in this sample may be carry-over from other donors' samples. CDR3 nucleotides: TGTGCCAGCGGATCAGCCCGAGTGTCTGCTTTCTTT. Amino acid sequence: CASGSARVSAFF.